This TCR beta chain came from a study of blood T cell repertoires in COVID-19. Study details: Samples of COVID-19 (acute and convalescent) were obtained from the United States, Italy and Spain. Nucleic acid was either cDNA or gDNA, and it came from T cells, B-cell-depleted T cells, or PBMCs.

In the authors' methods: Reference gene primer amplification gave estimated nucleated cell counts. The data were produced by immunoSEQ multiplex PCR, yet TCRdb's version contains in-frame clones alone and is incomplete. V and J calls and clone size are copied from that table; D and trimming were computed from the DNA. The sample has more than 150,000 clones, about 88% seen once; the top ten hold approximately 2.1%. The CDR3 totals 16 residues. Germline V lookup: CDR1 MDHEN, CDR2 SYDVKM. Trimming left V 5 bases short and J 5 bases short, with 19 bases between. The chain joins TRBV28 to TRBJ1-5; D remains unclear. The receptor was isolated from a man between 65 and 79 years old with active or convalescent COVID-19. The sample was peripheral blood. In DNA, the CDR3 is TGTGCCAGCAGTCCCACTGTTTCACCCGGGGATCAGCCCCAGCATTTT. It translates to CASSPTVSPGDQPQHF.